This is a list of T cell receptor beta chains from one sample in a study of vaccination and CD4 T cells after COVID-19. Their cognate antigens are unknown. TCRdb independently ran MiXCR on the PCR reads; one entry per CDR3 protein. The data show roughly 4,200 distinct CDR3 sequences, over 20% seen once. Sequences were obtained from CD4+ T cells from blood, cultured in vitro. These receptors came from a human donor who had recovered from COVID-19. The CDR3 runs from the conserved cysteine through the conserved F or W. Each record gives: clone size, D gene, V gene, J gene, CDR3 DNA, CDR3 protein. The D gene is left open where the match is weak. Not every row has a clone size; where given, it reads once, few, many or a size class.

medium-sized	NA	TRBV27	TRBJ1-4	TGTGCCAGCAGTTTCCCTAATGAAAAACTGTTTTTT	CASSFPNEKLFF
NA	TRBD2	TRBV6-5	TRBJ2-1	TGTGCCAGCAGTTATACTAGCGGGGGGGCTTATGAGCAGTTCTTC	CASSYTSGGAYEQFF
medium-sized	NA	TRBV2	TRBJ2-1	TGTGCCAGCCGAAACAGGGTCTACAATGAGCAGTTCTTC	CASRNRVYNEQFF
large	NA	TRBV12-3/TRBV12-4	TRBJ1-2	TGTGCCAGCAGTTTCGGAAACTATGGCTACACCTTC	CASSFGNYGYTF
few	TRBD1	TRBV9	TRBJ2-5	TGTGCCAGCAGTTGGACAGGGGATCAAGAGACCCAGTACTTC	CASSWTGDQETQYF
few	TRBD2	TRBV6-1	TRBJ2-3	TGTGCCAGCAGTCGGACTAGAGATACGCAGTATTTT	CASSRTRDTQYF
NA	NA	TRBV11-3	TRBJ2-2	TGTGCCAGCAGCAGTCAATCTTTGGGGGAGCTGTTTTTT	CASSSQSLGELFF
medium-sized	TRBD2	TRBV11-3	TRBJ2-3	TGTGCCAGCAGCTTAAATAGCGGGGGCGATACGCAGTATTTT	CASSLNSGGDTQYF
NA	TRBD2	TRBV9	TRBJ2-2	TGTGCCAGCAGCGTAGTAAGTAGCGGGCACACCGGGGAGCTGTTTTTT	CASSVVSSGHTGELFF
few	NA	TRBV6-1	TRBJ1-3	TGTGCCAGCAGTGATCTGGGGTCCTCTGGAAACACCATATATTTT	CASSDLGSSGNTIYF
few	NA	TRBV12-3/TRBV12-4	TRBJ1-1	TGTGCCAGCACTTCGCTGTTGGCCGGCGGGGCTGAAGCTTTCTTT	CASTSLLAGGAEAFF
NA	TRBD1	TRBV5-1	TRBJ1-1	TGCGCCAGCAGCTTGATGACAGGGGAAAAGAACACTGAAGCTTTCTTT	CASSLMTGEKNTEAFF
medium-sized	NA	TRBV18	TRBJ1-2	TGTGCCAGCTCATCGACGCCCCTTAGGGGCTATGGCTACACCTTC	CASSSTPLRGYGYTF
NA	NA	TRBV12-3/TRBV12-4	TRBJ2-1	TGTGCCAGCAGTAACCCCCCAAGGGATGAGCAGTTCTTC	CASSNPPRDEQFF
medium-sized	NA	TRBV20-1	TRBJ1-1	TGCAGTGCGACCCTACAGGGTCTTTCTGAAGCTTTCTTT	CSATLQGLSEAFF
NA	NA	TRBV10-3	TRBJ1-1	TGTGCCATCAGTGACATCCTTGAGGGTCCCATGAACACTGAAGCTTTCTTT	CAISDILEGPMNTEAFF
NA	NA	TRBV27	TRBJ1-2	TGTGCCAGCGGTTTCAGGGACTACTATGGCTACACCTTC	CASGFRDYYGYTF